A selection of T cell receptor beta chains follows, all from one sample in a study of blood T cells in healthy people across ages. TCRdb ran MiXCR on the 5' RACE reads and lists one entry per CDR3 protein. The sample lists about 1,400,000 distinct CDR3 sequences, 35% to 45% seen once, with 6.5% to 10% in the top ten. The sample comprised blood. Receptors originate from a woman younger than 30 in good health. Each CDR3 is given with its conserved first and last residue. A D gene is named only where the DNA matches it firmly. The size entry is marked missing in some rows and otherwise reads once, few, many or a size class.

D: TRBD2; V: TRBV11-1; size: .; J: TRBJ2-2; CDR3: CASSPGLAENTGELFF; DNA: TGTGCCAGCAGCCCCGGACTAGCGGAGAACACCGGGGAGCTGTTTTTT
D: TRBD2; V: TRBV6-2/TRBV6-3; size: few; J: TRBJ2-1; CDR3: CASKTGLSYNEQFF; DNA: TGTGCCAGCAAAACGGGACTAAGCTACAATGAGCAGTTCTTC
D: .; V: TRBV4-1; size: .; J: TRBJ2-7; CDR3: CASSQDRSRALPYEQYF; DNA: TGCGCCAGCAGCCAAGATCGGTCCAGGGCCCTTCCTTACGAGCAGTACTTC
D: TRBD2; V: TRBV10-3; size: .; J: TRBJ2-3; CDR3: CAITEGLAGGPSDTQYF; DNA: TGTGCCATCACCGAGGGACTAGCGGGAGGGCCATCAGATACGCAGTATTTT
D: .; V: TRBV6-5; size: .; J: TRBJ1-6; CDR3: CATIGRAGNSPLHF; DNA: TGTGCCACCATCGGCAGGGCCGGTAATTCACCCCTCCACTTT
D: .; V: TRBV4-1; size: .; J: TRBJ1-2; CDR3: CASSQAGPLYGYTF; DNA: TGCGCCAGCAGCCAAGCAGGGCCTCTCTATGGCTACACCTTC
D: TRBD2; V: TRBV5-1; size: few; J: TRBJ2-5; CDR3: CASSSTAGSETQYF; DNA: TGCGCCAGCAGCTCAACAGCGGGAAGTGAGACCCAGTACTTC
D: .; V: TRBV2; size: few; J: TRBJ2-7; CDR3: CASSESWAGVEQYF; DNA: TGTGCCAGCAGTGAAAGCTGGGCTGGGGTCGAGCAGTACTTC
D: TRBD2; V: TRBV6-5; size: .; J: TRBJ2-3; CDR3: CASSYGNGGGTDTQYF; DNA: TGTGCCAGCAGTTACGGGAACGGGGGGGGCACAGATACGCAGTATTTT
D: .; V: TRBV27; size: .; J: TRBJ1-4; CDR3: CASKWDITNEKLFF; DNA: TGTGCCAGCAAGTGGGATATAACTAATGAAAAACTGTTTTTT
D: .; V: TRBV4-1; size: few; J: TRBJ2-1; CDR3: CASSQEKWTADNEQFF; DNA: TGCGCCAGCAGCCAAGAAAAATGGACTGCCGACAATGAGCAGTTCTTC
D: TRBD2; V: TRBV4-2; size: .; J: TRBJ2-7; CDR3: CASSQGVPAGLAGAYEQYF; DNA: TGTGCCAGCAGCCAAGGGGTTCCAGCAGGGCTAGCGGGAGCCTACGAGCAGTACTTC
D: .; V: TRBV10-3; size: .; J: TRBJ1-1; CDR3: CAISGINTEAFF; DNA: TGTGCCATCAGCGGAATAAACACTGAAGCTTTCTTT
D: .; V: TRBV5-1; size: .; J: TRBJ2-3; CDR3: CASSKLATSTDTQYF; DNA: TGCGCCAGCAGCAAATTAGCTACTAGCACAGATACGCAGTATTTT
D: TRBD1; V: TRBV27; size: .; J: TRBJ2-2; CDR3: CASSSGTGGTGELFF; DNA: TGTGCCAGCAGCTCCGGGACAGGGGGCACCGGGGAGCTGTTTTTT
D: .; V: TRBV10-2; size: once; J: TRBJ1-1; CDR3: CASSEWARPEGTEAFF; DNA: TGCGCCAGCAGTGAGTGGGCGAGGCCTGAGGGAACTGAAGCTTTCTTT
D: TRBD2; V: TRBV3-1; size: .; J: TRBJ2-3; CDR3: CASSQAGSGSADTQYF; DNA: TGTGCCAGCAGCCAAGCGGGGAGCGGGAGCGCAGATACGCAGTATTTT
D: .; V: TRBV6-6; size: .; J: TRBJ1-2; CDR3: CASSQLGAGVNYGYTF; DNA: TGTGCCAGCAGCCAACTCGGGGCAGGGGTTAACTATGGCTACACCTTC
D: .; V: TRBV4-2; size: .; J: TRBJ2-7; CDR3: CASSQEGGGTYEQYF; DNA: TGTGCCAGCAGCCAGGAGGGTGGGGGGACGTACGAGCAGTACTTC
D: .; V: TRBV12-3/TRBV12-4; size: few; J: TRBJ2-5; CDR3: CASSFRSKQETQYF; DNA: TGTGCCAGCAGTTTTAGGTCGAAACAAGAGACCCAGTACTTC
D: .; V: TRBV20-1; size: .; J: TRBJ2-3; CDR3: CSAIGGTSNTDTQYF; DNA: TGCAGTGCAATCGGAGGGACTTCTAATACAGATACGCAGTATTTT
D: TRBD2; V: TRBV7-8; size: few; J: TRBJ2-3; CDR3: CASSPRLAMGTDTQYF; DNA: TGTGCCAGCTCCCCACGACTAGCAATGGGCACAGATACGCAGTATTTT
D: TRBD1; V: TRBV12-3/TRBV12-4; size: .; J: TRBJ1-1; CDR3: CASRLTGVNTEAFF; DNA: TGTGCCAGCAGACTGACAGGGGTGAACACTGAAGCTTTCTTT
D: .; V: TRBV4-1; size: .; J: TRBJ2-5; CDR3: CASSQGYTREETQYF; DNA: TGCGCCAGCAGCCAAGGGTATACGCGGGAAGAGACCCAGTACTTC
D: .; V: TRBV20-1; size: .; J: TRBJ1-1; CDR3: CRASGRNTEAFF; DNA: TGCAGGGCATCTGGGAGGAACACTGAAGCTTTCTTT
D: .; V: TRBV9; size: .; J: TRBJ1-1; CDR3: CASSVLTGRSTEAFF; DNA: TGTGCCAGCAGCGTACTGACAGGTAGAAGCACTGAAGCTTTCTTT
D: .; V: TRBV6-5; size: .; J: TRBJ1-6; CDR3: CASSYSTAYNSPLHF; DNA: TGTGCCAGCAGTTACTCGACAGCTTATAATTCACCCCTCCACTTT
D: .; V: TRBV30; size: .; J: TRBJ1-2; CDR3: CAWRRNKPYGYTF; DNA: TGTGCCTGGAGAAGAAATAAACCTTATGGCTACACCTTC
D: TRBD2; V: TRBV27; size: .; J: TRBJ2-1; CDR3: CASSLGTSGSGPNEQFF; DNA: TGTGCCAGCAGTTTAGGGACTAGCGGGAGCGGGCCCAATGAGCAGTTCTTC
D: .; V: TRBV9; size: .; J: TRBJ2-7; CDR3: CASSPGGTQSYEQYF; DNA: TGTGCCAGCAGCCCTGGGGGGACACAGTCCTACGAGCAGTACTTC
D: TRBD2; V: TRBV20-1; size: few; J: TRBJ2-3; CDR3: CSARGTSGSPNTQYF; DNA: TGCAGTGCTCGTGGGACTAGCGGGTCCCCCAATACGCAGTATTTT
D: .; V: TRBV20-1; size: once; J: TRBJ2-7; CDR3: CSARDFREGSRGEQYF; DNA: TGCAGTGCTAGAGATTTTAGAGAGGGCTCGAGAGGCGAGCAGTACTTC
D: TRBD1; V: TRBV20-1; size: .; J: TRBJ1-2; CDR3: CSATTDRGHGYTF; DNA: TGCAGTGCTACAACGGACAGGGGGCATGGCTACACCTTC
D: .; V: TRBV20-1; size: few; J: TRBJ1-4; CDR3: CSAARGANNEKLFF; DNA: TGCAGTGCTGCCCGGGGCGCGAATAATGAAAAACTGTTTTTT
D: TRBD2; V: TRBV5-1; size: .; J: TRBJ2-1; CDR3: CASSLGLAGGQGFDEQFF; DNA: TGCGCCAGCAGCTTGGGGCTAGCGGGGGGGCAAGGATTCGATGAGCAGTTCTTC
D: .; V: TRBV11-2; size: .; J: TRBJ2-5; CDR3: CASSLVGAGIIYNEQYF; DNA: TGTGCCAGCAGCTTAGTAGGGGCAGGAATTATATACAATGAGCAGTACTTC
D: .; V: TRBV19; size: once; J: TRBJ2-1; CDR3: CASSNPQGYEQFF; DNA: TGTGCCAGTAGCAACCCTCAGGGTTATGAGCAGTTCTTC
D: TRBD1; V: TRBV4-1; size: .; J: TRBJ1-2; CDR3: CASSQSRDRGSLHGYTF; DNA: TGCGCCAGCAGCCAGTCCCGGGACAGGGGGAGTCTCCACGGCTACACCTTC
D: TRBD2; V: TRBV19; size: .; J: TRBJ2-3; CDR3: CASSTSGGRLGNTQYF; DNA: TGTGCCAGTAGCACTAGCGGGGGACGCCTGGGGAATACGCAGTATTTT
D: .; V: TRBV5-1; size: .; J: TRBJ2-6; CDR3: CASSLKGSLSSGANVLTF; DNA: TGCGCCAGCAGCTTGAAGGGGTCCCTGAGCTCTGGGGCCAACGTCCTGACTTTC
D: .; V: TRBV14; size: .; J: TRBJ2-1; CDR3: CASSQDWGSHNEQFF; DNA: TGTGCCAGCAGCCAAGATTGGGGGAGCCACAATGAGCAGTTCTTC
D: TRBD1; V: TRBV6-1; size: .; J: TRBJ1-1; CDR3: CASRRDSSNTEAFF; DNA: TGTGCCAGCAGGCGGGACAGCTCGAACACTGAAGCTTTCTTT
D: TRBD2; V: TRBV4-1; size: .; J: TRBJ2-7; CDR3: CASSQDGAGGPWDEQYF; DNA: TGCGCCAGCAGCCAAGATGGAGCGGGAGGGCCGTGGGACGAGCAGTACTTC
D: .; V: TRBV14; size: .; J: TRBJ2-2; CDR3: CASSQGEAGELFF; DNA: TGTGCCAGCAGCCAAGGGGAGGCCGGGGAGCTGTTTTTT
D: TRBD2; V: TRBV20-1; size: few; J: TRBJ2-7; CDR3: CSANNRAASGDYEQYF; DNA: TGCAGTGCTAATAACCGGGCGGCTAGCGGGGACTACGAGCAGTACTTC
D: .; V: TRBV11-3; size: few; J: TRBJ2-2; CDR3: CASSTEGTGELFF; DNA: TGTGCCAGCAGCACGGAAGGAACCGGGGAGCTGTTTTTT
D: .; V: TRBV9; size: few; J: TRBJ2-1; CDR3: CASSPPERPYNEQFF; DNA: TGTGCCAGCAGCCCACCAGAGCGGCCCTACAATGAGCAGTTCTTC